This entry lists 29 T cell receptor beta chains sequenced from one sample in a study of blood T cell repertoires in COVID-19 (dated by TCRdb to about 2020). Library preparation employed the immunoSEQ multiplex PCR assay. TCRdb re-hosts the immuneACCESS table, in-frame sequences only. Its copies lack some clones; in the studies checked, an unresolved V gene accounts for under half of them, and the cause for the rest is not known. This sample holds roughly 240,000 clones; about 91% were observed only once. The ten biggest clones cover approximately 2.3% of the sample. Sequenced material: PBMCs or T cells enriched from blood (not recorded which). These receptor sequences come from a woman in her 40s with acute COVID-19.

This chain joins TRBV20-1 and TRBJ1-6; 7 bases match TRBD1. This CDR3 spans 15 amino acids. Germline CDR1 reads DFQATT; CDR2 reads SNEGSKA (reference sequence). After removal of 3 bases from V and 6 bases from J, the junction contained 8 bases not matched to a gene. CDR3 sequence reads: CSASHRGPINSPLHF. Here the CDR3 DNA reads TGCAGTGCTAGTCACAGGGGCCCGATTAATTCACCCCTCCACTTT.

The V and J genes are TRBV5-1 and TRBJ2-2; TRBD1 agrees at 12 bases. The CDR3 runs 18 residues. Germline V gene sequence: CDR1 SGHRS, CDR2 YFSETQ. The V gene end was trimmed by 4 bases and the J gene end by 3 bases; junction bases not matched to a gene: 10. For the CDR3, the DNA is TGCGCCAGCAGCATCCGGGACAGGGGGCGCTTATACACCGGGGAGCTGTTTTTT. Translated, it gives CASSIRDRGRLYTGELFF.

V gene TRBV5-1 combines with J gene TRBJ2-1, with TRBD2 matching over 11 bases. V was pared by 2 bases and J by 10 bases, with 8 bases of the junction left unmatched. The CDR3 sequence is 15 residues long. Germline V gene lookup returns CDR1 SGHRS and CDR2 YFSETQ. The CDR3: CASSFLGTSGNEQFF. The CDR3 DNA follows: TGCGCCAGCAGCTTTCTCGGGACTAGCGGAAACGAGCAGTTCTTC.

This chain's CDR3 is CASGGVDQETQYF. The CDR3 bases are TGTGCCAGCGGAGGAGTCGACCAAGAGACCCAGTACTTC. This chain links TRBV27 with TRBJ2-5, with a possible D match to TRBD2 (5 bases). Germline V lookup: CDR1 MNHEY, CDR2 SMNVEV (reference sequence). This CDR3 contains 13 residues. Between the trimmed V and J ends, which lost 8 bases and 0 bases, there was a span of 10 bases.

The chain has TRBV4-1 and TRBJ1-5, with D perhaps matching TRBD1 (5 bases). The CDR3 has 15 residues. CDR1 and CDR2 (germline): MGHRA, YSYEKL. Trimming took 0 bases from V and 4 from J, leaving 10 bases between them. The CDR3 DNA sequence: TGCGCCAGCAGCCAAGAAGGGGCTCGGAATCAGCCCCAGCATTTT. Translation: CASSQEGARNQPQHF.

The V gene is TRBV10-2, the J gene TRBJ2-1, with 12 nucleotides matching TRBD2. The germline V gene has CDR1 WSHSY and CDR2 SAAADI. The CDR3 is 13 amino acids. V shed 6 bases and J 7 bases; nucleotides not matched to a gene: 1. The CDR3, as DNA: TGCGCCAGCAGCGGACTAGCGGGGAATGAGCAGTTCTTC. Protein product: CASSGLAGNEQFF.

This clone is a singleton in its sample. V is TRBV20-1 and J is TRBJ2-1; D may be TRBD2 (6 bases). The germline CDR1 and CDR2 sequences are DFQATT and SNEGSKA (reference sequence). The V end lost 3 bases, the J end lost 5 bases, and 20 bases lay between the germline ends. The CDR3 spans 16 residues. The CDR3: CSASGNPGLKHNEQFF. The CDR3 nucleotides read TGCAGTGCTAGTGGAAACCCGGGACTTAAACACAATGAGCAGTTCTTC.

The chain combines TRBV7-6 with TRBJ2-2; 8 bases agree with TRBD1. The CDR3 runs to 17 residues. CDR1 is SGHVS and CDR2 is FNYEAQ in the germline V gene. V gave up 5 bases and J gave up 3 bases; unmatched junction bases: 11. CDR3 in DNA: TGTGCCAGCAGCCTTCTAATCCCAGGGGGCGACACCGGGGAGCTGTTTTTT. This codes for CASSLLIPGGDTGELFF.

The DNA for the CDR3 is TGTGCCTGGGAGACTTTTCAGGGCAGAACGCAGTATTTT. It translates to CAWETFQGRTQYF. V gene TRBV30 combines with J gene TRBJ2-3, with D perhaps TRBD1 (5 bases). Germline V gene data show CDR1 as GTSNPN and CDR2 as SVGIG (reference sequence). The CDR3 is made up of 13 amino acids. The V and J ends lost 5 bases and 9 bases respectively, with 18 bases between them.

V and J are TRBV7-2 and TRBJ1-3, with 11 bases fitting TRBD1. The CDR3 runs to 16 residues. V shed 3 bases, J shed 0 bases, and the junction held 1 base outside the gene matches. Germline CDR1 is SGHTA and CDR2 is FQGNSA. Here the CDR3 reads CASSFGTGGSGNTIYF. The CDR3 DNA reads as TGTGCCAGCAGCTTTGGGACAGGGGGCTCTGGAAACACCATATATTTT.

The chain employs TRBV24-1 and TRBJ1-1; no definite D call. The ends were cut back, 8 bases at V and 1 base at J, with 10 bases in the middle. CDR3 size: 13 residues. Germline V CDR1 and CDR2: KGHDR, SFDVKD. The CDR3 sequence is CATNNPGNTEAFF. The CDR3 region has the DNA TGTGCCACCAACAATCCGGGGAACACTGAAGCTTTCTTT.

J is TRBJ1-2 and V is TRBV27; no reliable D call. The CDR3 extends over 17 amino acids. Germline CDR1 is MNHEY and CDR2 is SMNVEV (reference sequence). With 4 bases removed from V and 0 bases from J, the gap between germline ends came to 18 bases. CDR3 DNA sequence: TGTGCCAGCAGTTCCCACTTTTTGTTTGGTACTAACTATGGCTACACCTTC. Protein sequence: CASSSHFLFGTNYGYTF.

The gene calls are TRBV2 and TRBJ1-1; no reliable D call. This CDR3 spans 13 amino acids. Looked up from germline, CDR1 is SNHLY and CDR2 is FYNNEI. V was cut by 5 bases and J by 1 base, with 8 bases left in between. CDR3 loop: CASSNRENTEAFF. The CDR3 DNA is TGTGCCAGCAGTAACCGGGAGAACACTGAAGCTTTCTTT.

The chain has TRBV27 and TRBJ2-2; 10 nucleotides line up with TRBD2. J gave up 4 bases and V 5 bases, and 7 bases lay outside the gene matches. The germline gives CDR1 MNHEY, CDR2 SMNVEV (reference sequence). CDR3 length: 16 residues. CDR3 protein: CASSVSGRVTTGELFF. Written as DNA, the CDR3 is TGTGCCAGCAGTGTCAGCGGGAGGGTGACCACCGGGGAGCTGTTTTTT.

The chain couples TRBV12-3 or TRBV12-4 to TRBJ1-2, with D maybe TRBD1 (6 bases). The CDR3 runs 11 residues. The germline V and J ends were trimmed by 5 bases and 7 bases, with 8 bases remaining between them. CDR3 in amino acids: CASSNRVGYTF. The CDR3 nucleotides read TGTGCCAGCAGTAACAGGGTTGGCTACACCTTC.

This chain links TRBV25-1 with TRBJ1-4; TRBD1 aligns across 9 bases. This CDR3 contains 14 residues. CDR1 and CDR2 (germline): MGHDK, SYGVNS. V dropped 6 bases and J dropped 3; count of bases not matched to a gene: 2. CDR3 sequence reads: CASSRQGANEKLFF. CDR3 nucleotides: TGTGCCAGCAGCCGACAGGGGGCTAATGAAAAACTGTTTTTT.

The rearrangement links TRBV13 to TRBJ2-3, with TRBD2 identical over 11 bases. From germline, CDR1 is PRHDT and CDR2 FYEKMQ (reference sequence). With 5 bases clipped from V and 2 bases from J, the junction kept 9 bases outside the gene matches. The CDR3 runs 17 residues. The CDR3 spells CASSPPATSGVTDTQYF. CDR3 nucleotide sequence: TGTGCCAGCAGCCCTCCGGCGACTAGCGGGGTCACAGATACGCAGTATTTT.

Only a few counts were recorded for this clone. This chain uses TRBV20-1 with TRBJ2-1; D may be TRBD2 (7 bases). CDR1 DFQATT and CDR2 SNEGSKA come from the germline V gene (reference sequence). This CDR3 spans 15 amino acids. Trimming removed 3 bases from V and 8 bases from J, with 20 bases in between. The CDR3 nucleotides read TGCAGTGCTAGTGGCGTAAGGGGGGGAGACTATGAGCAGTTCTTC. Its translation: CSASGVRGGDYEQFF.

J is TRBJ2-7 and V is TRBV10-2; TRBD2 is a possible D gene (6 bases). The germline CDR1 and CDR2 sequences are WSHSY and SAAADI. Trimming pared 3 bases from V and 4 bases from J, leaving 16 bases between. This CDR3 spans 15 amino acids. CDR3 protein: CASSDPRDSAYEQYV. The CDR3 coding sequence is TGCGCCAGCAGTGACCCCCGGGACTCGGCGTACGAGCAGTACGTC.

This sequence joins TRBV5-6 and TRBJ2-5; D is possibly TRBD2 (6 bases). The CDR3 sequence is 16 residues long. V was clipped by 1 base and J by 5 bases, with 18 bases between them. Germline-derived CDR1 and CDR2 are SGHDT and YYEEEE. The chain's CDR3 is CASSLMGTSEVETQYF. As DNA, the CDR3 is TGTGCCAGCAGCTTGATGGGGACTTCCGAGGTGGAGACCCAGTACTTC.

The chain has TRBV5-5 and TRBJ1-5, with D possibly TRBD1 on 5 matching bases. V lost 3 bases to trimming and J lost 7 bases, with 17 bases between them. The CDR3 totals 15 residues. Looked up from germline, CDR1 is SGHKS and CDR2 is YYEKEE (reference sequence). CDR3: CASSSGPGRGQPQHF. CDR3 in DNA: TGTGCCAGCAGCTCGGGGCCTGGGCGGGGACAGCCCCAGCATTTT.

J is TRBJ2-3 and V is TRBV11-2, with D perhaps matching TRBD2 (6 bases). The V end lost 2 bases, the J end lost 3 bases, and 21 bases lay between the germline ends. Germline CDR1 SGHAT, CDR2 FQNNGV. This CDR3 has 18 residues. The DNA of the CDR3 is TGTGCCAGCAGCTTAATTTCAGGTGGGAGGATTGGGACAGATACGCAGTATTTT. Translating it yields CASSLISGGRIGTDTQYF.

This rearrangement joins TRBV2 to TRBJ2-5, with 10 bases identical to TRBD2. Germline V gene sequence: CDR1 SNHLY, CDR2 FYNNEI. The J segment lost 4 bases and the V segment lost 10 bases, leaving 6 bases of the junction unmatched. The CDR3 loop spans 13 amino acids. CDR3 region: CAIEVAGGETQYF. The CDR3 DNA reads as TGTGCCATAGAGGTAGCGGGAGGAGAGACCCAGTACTTC.

This clone has only one observation. The chain employs TRBV25-1 and TRBJ1-2; D unresolved. The germline V and J ends were trimmed by 3 bases and 8 bases, with 13 bases remaining between them. There are 13 residues in the CDR3. Germline V gives CDR1 MGHDK, CDR2 SYGVNS. CDR3 DNA: TGTGCCAGCAGTGATGACTCCCGTGGAGGCTACACCTTC. This sequence encodes CASSDDSRGGYTF.

The chain employs TRBV6-2 or TRBV6-3 and TRBJ1-6; TRBD1 agrees at 11 bases. The length of the CDR3 is 15 residues. Germline V gene lookup returns CDR1 MNHEY and CDR2 SVGEGT. J lost 10 bases, V lost 2 bases, and 4 bases had no gene match. CDR3 nucleotide sequence: TGTGCCAGCAGTTACCAGGACAGGGGGCAATCACCCCTCCACTTT. The encoded protein is CASSYQDRGQSPLHF.

The chain combines TRBV5-4 with TRBJ1-1; TRBD1 matches 7 bases. Unmatched junction bases numbered 7, after V lost 4 bases and J lost 4 bases. CDR3 size: 14 residues. The V gene's germline CDR1 is SGHNT and CDR2 YYREEE (reference sequence). CDR3 region: CASSVGQAVTEAFF. The CDR3 DNA reads TGTGCCAGCAGCGTCGGACAGGCGGTCACTGAAGCTTTCTTT. The full variable domain, its missing parts supplied by reference TRBV5-4 and TRBJ1-1, is ETGVTQSPTHLIKTRGQQVTLRCSSQSGHNTVSWYQQALGQGPQFIFQYYREEENGRGNFPPRFSGLQFPNYSSELNVNALELDDSALYLCASSVGQAVTEAFFGQGTRLTVV.

V usage is TRBV5-1 and J usage is TRBJ2-2, with 10 nucleotides matching TRBD2. The CDR3 has 14 amino acids. V dropped 6 bases and J dropped 6; count of bases not matched to a gene: 5. Germline values: CDR1 SGHRS, CDR2 YFSETQ. The CDR3 loop is CASTEREGPGELFF. Here the CDR3 DNA reads TGCGCCAGCACAGAGCGGGAGGGCCCCGGGGAGCTGTTTTTT.

The genes are TRBV18 and TRBJ1-2, with TRBD1 matching 8 bases. V lost 6 bases to trimming and J lost 4 bases; unmatched junction nucleotides: 10. Germline V gene sequence: CDR1 KGHSH, CDR2 LQKENI. This CDR3 region has 15 residues. The CDR3 is CASSSTGESGYGYTF. The CDR3 DNA reads as TGTGCCAGCTCTTCGACAGGGGAGAGTGGCTATGGCTACACCTTC.

This clone was seen just once. The chain uses TRBV16 and TRBJ1-1, with D possibly TRBD1 on 5 matching bases. This CDR3 has 14 residues. Germline V CDR1 and CDR2: KGHSY, FQNENV. Trimming stripped 4 bases from V and 4 bases from J, with 13 bases between. The CDR3 sequence: CASSPPGGVTEAFF. CDR3 nucleotide sequence: TGTGCCAGCAGCCCACCCGGAGGGGTCACTGAAGCTTTCTTT.